Only one count was recorded for the clone carrying this T cell receptor beta chain. Trimming cost V 6 bases and J 3 bases; bases outside gene matches: 7. The CDR3 has 14 residues. Germline CDR1 reads SNHLY; CDR2 reads FYNNEI. Data came from immunoSEQ multiplex PCR; TCRdb stores just in-frame clones and leaves some out. The table lists around 180,000 clones, over 75% of them singletons, with about 20% in the top ten. The data were taken from a study of blood T cell repertoires in COVID-19. The receptor was isolated from a person aged 70 to 85 with COVID-19, enrolled during active disease. The chain carries TRBV2 and TRBJ1-2, with 7 positions matching TRBD1. Material: peripheral blood. CDR3 nucleotides: TGTGCCAGCAGGCGAGGGGGCGTTGACTATGGCTACACCTTC. Translated, it gives CASRRGGVDYGYTF.